The present TCR beta chain was sequenced within a study of blood T cell repertoires in COVID-19. Whole-study context: Material from acute and convalescent COVID-19 was sourced from the United States, Italy and Spain. Nucleic acid was either cDNA or gDNA, and it came from T cells, B-cell-depleted T cells, or PBMCs.

Participants were aged about 18 to 100 years from 24 US areas. Per the study methods: Amplified reference gene primers provided the basis for estimating nucleated cell counts. The data were produced by immunoSEQ multiplex PCR, yet TCRdb's version contains in-frame clones alone and is incomplete. V and J calls and clone size are as listed in that table; D and trimming were resolved from the DNA. Of more than 250,000 clones in the sample, roughly 89% were seen once. Germline CDR1 and CDR2: MRHNA and SNTAGT. The V and J ends lost 7 bases and 7 bases respectively, with 17 bases between them. This CDR3 is built from 13 residues.

The rearrangement links TRBV6-4 to TRBJ2-7; a weak D match, TRBD1 (5 bases). The receptor was derived from a woman in her late teens or twenties with acute COVID-19. Sequencing was carried out using PBMCs or T cells enriched from blood (not recorded which). The CDR3 protein is CASINTLRDEQYF. The CDR3 DNA is TGTGCCAGCATTAATACACTCAGGGATGAGCAGTACTTC.